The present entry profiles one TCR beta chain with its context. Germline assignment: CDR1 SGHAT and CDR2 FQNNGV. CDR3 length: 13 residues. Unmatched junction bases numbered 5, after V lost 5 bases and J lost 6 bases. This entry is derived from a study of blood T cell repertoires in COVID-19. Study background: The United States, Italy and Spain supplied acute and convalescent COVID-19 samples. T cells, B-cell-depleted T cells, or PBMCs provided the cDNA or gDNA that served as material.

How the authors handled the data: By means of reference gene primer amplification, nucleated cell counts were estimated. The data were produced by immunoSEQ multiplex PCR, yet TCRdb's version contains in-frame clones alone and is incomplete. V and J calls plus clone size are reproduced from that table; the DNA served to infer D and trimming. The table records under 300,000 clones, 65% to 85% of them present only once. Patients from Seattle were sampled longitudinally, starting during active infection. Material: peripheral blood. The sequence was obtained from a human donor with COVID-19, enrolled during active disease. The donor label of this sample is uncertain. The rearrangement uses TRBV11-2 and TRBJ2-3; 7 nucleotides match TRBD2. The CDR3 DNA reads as TGTGCCAGCAGCAAGGCGGGAGTCGATACGCAGTATTTT. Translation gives CASSKAGVDTQYF.